This TCR beta chain was identified in a study of CD8 T cells in Susac syndrome. The RNA, about 0.45 to 1 ug, was put through reverse transcription using random hexamers. A multiplex approach, immunoSEQ multiplex PCR, amplified TCR beta CDR3 across 54 Vbeta and 13 Jbeta. TCRdb independently ran MiXCR on the immunoSEQ multiplex PCR reads; one entry per CDR3 protein. The data show about 47,000 distinct CDR3 sequences, almost 95% seen once. High-throughput TCR beta sequencing covered peripheral CD8+ and CD4+ T cells. Healthy donors served as age- and sex-matched controls. TEMRA cells were FACS-enriched, and CD8+ and CD4+ T cells were isolated negatively. The CDR3 length is 14 residues. V lost 1 base and J 0 bases, leaving 6 bases between the germline ends. Looked up from germline, CDR1 is WSHSY and CDR2 is SAAADI.

Sequencing used CD8+ T cells from PBMCs. The chain uses TRBV10-2 and TRBJ1-1, with D unresolved. The source of this sequence is a human donor in good health. The CDR3 loop is CASSEFGLNTEAFF. The CDR3 nucleotides are TGCGCCAGCAGTGAGTTTGGATTGAACACTGAAGCTTTCTTT.